The 4 T cell receptor beta chains given below trace back to one sample, sequenced in a study of T cells in Graves' hyperthyroidism and ophthalmopathy (dated by TCRdb to about 2019). To prepare the library, multiplex PCR was applied. The sequencer listed for this sample is Illumina HiSeq 2000. The TCR beta CDR3 regions were amplified from the RNA transcripts. A first-round RT-PCR of the TCR CDR3 used the HTBI primer set with the Qiagen OneStep RT-PCR kit. In-frame beta chains were kept once TCRdb had trimmed the public reads at Q25 with fastp and called clones with MiXCR. All rows with the same CDR3 protein become a single entry with the most common DNA and genes. This sample comprises fewer than 550,000 distinct CDR3 sequences, about a sixth of them detected only once. The ten top clones hold approximately 7.5% of the sample. Material: blood. The receptors derive from a woman between 18 and 29 years old with Graves' hyperthyroidism.

This clonotype was recorded many times. The chain has TRBV9 and TRBJ2-7, with a weak D call TRBD2 (6 bases). The CDR3 loop spans 15 amino acids. V lost 4 bases to trimming and J lost 2 bases, with 16 bases between them. Germline V gene sequence: CDR1 SGDLS, CDR2 YYNGEE. The DNA for the CDR3 is TGTGCCAGCAGCCCCCAGGAGGGGTCCACCTACGAGCAGTACTTC. Its translation is CASSPQEGSTYEQYF.

This clonotype was seen ten or more times. J is TRBJ2-7 and V is TRBV2; unclear D gene. V was cut by 6 bases and J by 4 bases, with 7 bases left in between. The CDR3 consists of 11 residues. Germline V gives CDR1 SNHLY, CDR2 FYNNEI. CDR3 loop: CASRIVYEQYF. DNA of the CDR3: TGTGCCAGCAGGATTGTGTACGAGCAGTACTTC.

Many counts were recorded for this clonotype. This chain joins TRBV11-2 and TRBJ2-1; 9 positions agree with TRBD1. V was pared by 2 bases and J by 4 bases, with 6 bases of the junction left unmatched. Per the germline V gene, CDR1 is SGHAT and CDR2 is FQNNGV. The CDR3 has 16 residues. As DNA, the CDR3 is TGTGCCAGCAGCTTACTCACAGGGGGCGCGTACAATGAGCAGTTCTTC. It yields the protein CASSLLTGGAYNEQFF. Full variable domain (remainder filled in from reference TRBV11-2 and TRBJ2-1): EAGVAQSPRYKIIEKRQSVAFWCNPISGHATLYWYQQILGQGPKLLIQFQNNGVVDDSQLPKDRFSAERLKGVDSTLKIQPAKLEDSAVYLCASSLLTGGAYNEQFFGPGTRLTVL.

This clonotype was observed a few times. The J gene is TRBJ1-4, the V gene TRBV30; maybe TRBD1 (5 bases). The length of the CDR3 is 14 residues. V was clipped by 4 bases and J by 4 bases, with 13 bases between them. Per the germline V gene, CDR1 is GTSNPN and CDR2 is SVGIG (reference sequence). The CDR3, as DNA: TGTGCCTGGACCACCAGGGCCCTTAATGAAAAACTGTTTTTT. It translates to CAWTTRALNEKLFF.